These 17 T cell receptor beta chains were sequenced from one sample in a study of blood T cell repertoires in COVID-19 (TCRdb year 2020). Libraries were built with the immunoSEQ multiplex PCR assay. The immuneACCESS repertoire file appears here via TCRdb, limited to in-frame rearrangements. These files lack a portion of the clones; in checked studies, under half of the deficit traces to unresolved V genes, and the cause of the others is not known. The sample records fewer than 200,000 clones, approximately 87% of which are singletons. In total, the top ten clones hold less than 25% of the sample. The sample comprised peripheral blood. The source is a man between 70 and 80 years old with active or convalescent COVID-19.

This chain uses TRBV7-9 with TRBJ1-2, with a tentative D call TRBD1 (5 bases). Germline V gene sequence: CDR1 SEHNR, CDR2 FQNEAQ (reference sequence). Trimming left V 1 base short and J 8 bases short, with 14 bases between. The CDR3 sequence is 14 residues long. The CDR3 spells CASSLVPGRSGYTF. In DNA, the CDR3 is TGTGCCAGCAGCTTAGTCCCAGGGCGCTCCGGCTACACCTTC.

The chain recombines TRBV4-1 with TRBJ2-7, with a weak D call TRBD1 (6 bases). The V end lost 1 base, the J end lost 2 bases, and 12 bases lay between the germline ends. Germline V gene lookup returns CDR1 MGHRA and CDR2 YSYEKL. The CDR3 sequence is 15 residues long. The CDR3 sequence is CASSQVTGPAYEQYF. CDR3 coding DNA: TGCGCCAGCAGCCAAGTTACAGGGCCGGCCTACGAGCAGTACTTC.

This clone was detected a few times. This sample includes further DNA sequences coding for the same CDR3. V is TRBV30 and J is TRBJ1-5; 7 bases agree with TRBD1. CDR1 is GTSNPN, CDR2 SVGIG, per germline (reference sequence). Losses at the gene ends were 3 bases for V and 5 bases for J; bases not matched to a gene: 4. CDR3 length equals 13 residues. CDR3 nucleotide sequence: TGTGCCTGGAGCGGGCAGGGGGATCAGCCCCAGCATTTT. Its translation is CAWSGQGDQPQHF. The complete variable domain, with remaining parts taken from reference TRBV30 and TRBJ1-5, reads SQTIHQWPATLVQPVGSPLSLECTVEGTSNPNLYWYRQAAGRGLQLLFYSVGIGQISSEVPQNLSASRPQDRQFILSSKKLLLSDSGFYLCAWSGQGDQPQHFGDGTRLSIL.

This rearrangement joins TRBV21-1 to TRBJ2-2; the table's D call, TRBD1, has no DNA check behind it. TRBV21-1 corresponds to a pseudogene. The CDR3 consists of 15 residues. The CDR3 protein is CASSSPRDCTGELFF. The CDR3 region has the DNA TGTGCCAGCAGCTCCCCCAGGGATTGCACCGGGGAGCTGTTTTTT.

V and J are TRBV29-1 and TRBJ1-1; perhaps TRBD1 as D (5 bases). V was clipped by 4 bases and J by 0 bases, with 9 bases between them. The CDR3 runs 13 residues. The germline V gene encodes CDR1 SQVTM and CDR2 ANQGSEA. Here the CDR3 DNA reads TGCAGCGTTGGGAAGACAGTGAACACTGAAGCTTTCTTT. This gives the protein CSVGKTVNTEAFF.

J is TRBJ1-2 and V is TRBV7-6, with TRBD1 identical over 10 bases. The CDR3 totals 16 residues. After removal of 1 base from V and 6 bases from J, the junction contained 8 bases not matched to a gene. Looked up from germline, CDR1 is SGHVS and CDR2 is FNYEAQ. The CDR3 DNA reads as TGTGCCAGCAGCTTAGGGGACAGGGGACTTTCTGATGGCTACACCTTC. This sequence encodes CASSLGDRGLSDGYTF.

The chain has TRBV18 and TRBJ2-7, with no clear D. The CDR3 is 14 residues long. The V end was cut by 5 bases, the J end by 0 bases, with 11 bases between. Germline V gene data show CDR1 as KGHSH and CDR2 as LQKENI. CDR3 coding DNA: TGTGCCAGCTCAGAGGCAGTCATCTCCTACGAGCAGTACTTC. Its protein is CASSEAVISYEQYF.

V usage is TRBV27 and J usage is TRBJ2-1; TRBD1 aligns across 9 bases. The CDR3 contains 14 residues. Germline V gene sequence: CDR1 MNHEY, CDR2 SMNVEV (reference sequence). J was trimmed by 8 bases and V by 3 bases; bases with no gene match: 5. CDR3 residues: CASSFPGQGYEQFF. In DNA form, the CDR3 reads TGTGCCAGCAGTTTCCCGGGACAGGGATATGAGCAGTTCTTC.

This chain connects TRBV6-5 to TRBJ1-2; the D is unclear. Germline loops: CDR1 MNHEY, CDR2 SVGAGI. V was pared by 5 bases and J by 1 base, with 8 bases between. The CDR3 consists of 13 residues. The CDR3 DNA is TGTGCCAGCAGTCCCAGGAATAACTATGGCTACACCTTC. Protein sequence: CASSPRNNYGYTF.

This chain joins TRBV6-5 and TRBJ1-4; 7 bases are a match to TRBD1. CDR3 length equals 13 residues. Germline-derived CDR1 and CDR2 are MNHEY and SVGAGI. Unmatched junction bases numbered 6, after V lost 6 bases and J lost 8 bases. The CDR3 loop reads CASRAGGTEKLFF. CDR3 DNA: TGTGCCAGCAGGGCAGGGGGGACGGAAAAACTGTTTTTT.

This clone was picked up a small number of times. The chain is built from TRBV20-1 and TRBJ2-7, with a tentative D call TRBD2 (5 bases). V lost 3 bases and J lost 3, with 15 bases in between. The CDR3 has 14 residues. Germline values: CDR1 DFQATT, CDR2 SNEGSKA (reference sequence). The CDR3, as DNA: TGCAGTGCTAGTTCGGGAACTCTACTCTACGAGCAGTACTTC. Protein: CSASSGTLLYEQYF.

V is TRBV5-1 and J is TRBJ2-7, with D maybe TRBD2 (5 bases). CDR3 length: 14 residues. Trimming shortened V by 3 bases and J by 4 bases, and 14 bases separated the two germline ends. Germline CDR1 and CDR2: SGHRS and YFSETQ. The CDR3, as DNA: TGCGCCAGCAGCTCGGGATCCCCTGGGTACGAGCAGTACTTC. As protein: CASSSGSPGYEQYF.

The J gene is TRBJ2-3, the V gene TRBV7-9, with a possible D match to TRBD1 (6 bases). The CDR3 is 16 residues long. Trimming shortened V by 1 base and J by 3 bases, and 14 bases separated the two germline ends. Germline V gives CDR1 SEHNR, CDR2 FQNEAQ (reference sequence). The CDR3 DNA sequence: TGTGCCAGCAGCTTAGGACCAGGGGAATTTACAGATACGCAGTATTTT. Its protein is CASSLGPGEFTDTQYF.

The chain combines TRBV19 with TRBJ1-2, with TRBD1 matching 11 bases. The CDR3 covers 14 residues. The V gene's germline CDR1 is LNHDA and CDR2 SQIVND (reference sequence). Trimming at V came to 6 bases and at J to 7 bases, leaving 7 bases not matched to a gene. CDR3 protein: CASSKDRGLGGYTF. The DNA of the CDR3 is TGTGCCAGTAGCAAGGACAGGGGGCTAGGTGGCTACACCTTC.

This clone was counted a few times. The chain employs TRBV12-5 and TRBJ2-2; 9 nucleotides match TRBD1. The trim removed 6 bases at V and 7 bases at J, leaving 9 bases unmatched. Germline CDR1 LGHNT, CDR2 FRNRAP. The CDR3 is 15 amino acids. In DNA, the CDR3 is TGTGCTAGTGGACGGGGACAGGGAAACGTCGGGGAGCTGTTTTTT. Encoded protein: CASGRGQGNVGELFF.

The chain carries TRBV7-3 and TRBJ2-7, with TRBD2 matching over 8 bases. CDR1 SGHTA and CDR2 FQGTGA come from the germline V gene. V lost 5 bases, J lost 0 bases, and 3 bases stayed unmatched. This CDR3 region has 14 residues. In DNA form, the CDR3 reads TGTGCCAGCAGCCCGGGGGGGACCTCCTACGAGCAGTACTTC. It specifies CASSPGGTSYEQYF.

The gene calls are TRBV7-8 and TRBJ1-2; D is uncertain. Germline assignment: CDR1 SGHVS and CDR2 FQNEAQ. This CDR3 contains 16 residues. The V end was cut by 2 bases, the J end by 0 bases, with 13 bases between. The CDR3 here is CASSLSGVLTNYGYTF. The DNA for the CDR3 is TGTGCCAGCAGCTTAAGCGGAGTACTCACTAACTATGGCTACACCTTC.